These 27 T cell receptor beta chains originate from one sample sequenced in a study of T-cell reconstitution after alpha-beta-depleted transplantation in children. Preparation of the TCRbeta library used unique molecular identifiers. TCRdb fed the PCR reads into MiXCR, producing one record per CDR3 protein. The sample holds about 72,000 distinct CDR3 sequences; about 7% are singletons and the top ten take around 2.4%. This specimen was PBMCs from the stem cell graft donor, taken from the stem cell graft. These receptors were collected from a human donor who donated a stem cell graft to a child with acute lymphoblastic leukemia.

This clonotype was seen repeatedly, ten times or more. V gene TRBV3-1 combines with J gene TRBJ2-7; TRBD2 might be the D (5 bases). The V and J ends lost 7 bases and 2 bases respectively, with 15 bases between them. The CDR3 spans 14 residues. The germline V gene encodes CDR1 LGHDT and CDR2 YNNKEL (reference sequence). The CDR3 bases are TGTGCCAGCACCCCCCGGGAAAAACCCTACGAGCAGTACTTC. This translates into CASTPREKPYEQYF.

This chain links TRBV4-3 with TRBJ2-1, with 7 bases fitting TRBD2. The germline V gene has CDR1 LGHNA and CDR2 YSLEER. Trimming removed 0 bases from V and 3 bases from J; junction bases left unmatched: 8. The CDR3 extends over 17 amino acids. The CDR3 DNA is TGCGCCAGCAGCCAAGAACAAGCGGGGAAGGACTACAATGAGCAGTTCTTC. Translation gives CASSQEQAGKDYNEQFF.

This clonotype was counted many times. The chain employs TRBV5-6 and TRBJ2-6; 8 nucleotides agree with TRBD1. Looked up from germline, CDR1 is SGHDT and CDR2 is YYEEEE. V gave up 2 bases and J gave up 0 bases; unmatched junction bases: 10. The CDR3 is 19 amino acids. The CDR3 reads CASSFPRDRSPSGANVLTF. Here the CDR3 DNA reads TGTGCCAGCAGCTTCCCCCGGGACAGGTCTCCCTCTGGGGCCAACGTCCTGACTTTC. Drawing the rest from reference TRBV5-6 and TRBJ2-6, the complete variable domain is DAGVTQSPTHLIKTRGQQVTLRCSPKSGHDTVSWYQQALGQGPQFIFQYYEEEERQRGNFPDRFSGHQFPNYSSELNVNALLLGDSALYLCASSFPRDRSPSGANVLTFGAGSRLTVL.

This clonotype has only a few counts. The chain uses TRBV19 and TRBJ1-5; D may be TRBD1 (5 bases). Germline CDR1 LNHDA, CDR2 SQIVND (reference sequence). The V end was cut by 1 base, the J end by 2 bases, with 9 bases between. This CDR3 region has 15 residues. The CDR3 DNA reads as TGTGCCAGTAGTATAGGCCTGGGGGGCAATCAGCCCCAGCATTTT. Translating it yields CASSIGLGGNQPQHF.

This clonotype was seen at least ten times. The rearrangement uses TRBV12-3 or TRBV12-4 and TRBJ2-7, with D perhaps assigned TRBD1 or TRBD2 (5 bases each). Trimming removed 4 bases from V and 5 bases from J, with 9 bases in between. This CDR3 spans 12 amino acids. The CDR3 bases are TGTGCCAGCAGTTCACTAGGGGACGAGCAGTACTTC. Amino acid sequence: CASSSLGDEQYF.

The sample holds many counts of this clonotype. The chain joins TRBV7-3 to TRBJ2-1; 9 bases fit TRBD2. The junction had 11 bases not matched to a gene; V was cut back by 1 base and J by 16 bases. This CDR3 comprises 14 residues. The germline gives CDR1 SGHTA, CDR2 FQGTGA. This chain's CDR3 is CASSLMAGGPVCFF. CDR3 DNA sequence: TGTGCCAGCAGCTTAATGGCGGGAGGGCCGGTATGTTTCTTC.

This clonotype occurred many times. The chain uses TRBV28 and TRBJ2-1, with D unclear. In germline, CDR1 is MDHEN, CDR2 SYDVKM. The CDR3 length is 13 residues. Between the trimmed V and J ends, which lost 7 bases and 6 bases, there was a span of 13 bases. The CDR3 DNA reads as TGTGCCAGCACCCCTACGGGCCTCAATGAGCAGTTCTTC. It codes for CASTPTGLNEQFF. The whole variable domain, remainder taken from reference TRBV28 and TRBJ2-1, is DVKVTQSSRYLVKRTGEKVFLECVQDMDHENMFWYRQDPGLGLRLIYFSYDVKMKEKGDIPEGYSVSREKKERFSLILESASTNQTSMYLCASTPTGLNEQFFGPGTRLTVL.

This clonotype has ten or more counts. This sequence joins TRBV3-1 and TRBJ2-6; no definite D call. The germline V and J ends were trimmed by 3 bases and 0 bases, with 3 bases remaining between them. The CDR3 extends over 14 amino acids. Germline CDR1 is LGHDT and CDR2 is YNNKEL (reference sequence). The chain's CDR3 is CASSQLSGANVLTF. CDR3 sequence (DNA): TGTGCCAGCAGCCAGCTCTCTGGGGCCAACGTCCTGACTTTC.

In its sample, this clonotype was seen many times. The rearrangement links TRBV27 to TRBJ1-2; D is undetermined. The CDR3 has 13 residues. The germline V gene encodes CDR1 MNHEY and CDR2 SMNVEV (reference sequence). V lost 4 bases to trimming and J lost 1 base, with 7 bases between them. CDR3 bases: TGTGCCAGCAGTTCCAGAAATAACTATGGCTACACCTTC. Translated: CASSSRNNYGYTF.

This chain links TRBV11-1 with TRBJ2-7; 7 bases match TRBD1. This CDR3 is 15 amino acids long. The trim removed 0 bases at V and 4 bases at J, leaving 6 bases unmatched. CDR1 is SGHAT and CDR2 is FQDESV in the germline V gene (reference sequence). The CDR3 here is CASSLAQGTDYEQYF. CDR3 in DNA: TGTGCCAGCAGCTTAGCGCAGGGGACAGATTACGAGCAGTACTTC.

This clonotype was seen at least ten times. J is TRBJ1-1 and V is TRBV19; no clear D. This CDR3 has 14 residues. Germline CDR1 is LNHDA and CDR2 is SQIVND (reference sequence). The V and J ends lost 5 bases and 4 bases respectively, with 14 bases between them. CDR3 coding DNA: TGTGCCAGTAGTGCTATGGGCTGGACCACTGAAGCTTTCTTT. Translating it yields CASSAMGWTTEAFF.

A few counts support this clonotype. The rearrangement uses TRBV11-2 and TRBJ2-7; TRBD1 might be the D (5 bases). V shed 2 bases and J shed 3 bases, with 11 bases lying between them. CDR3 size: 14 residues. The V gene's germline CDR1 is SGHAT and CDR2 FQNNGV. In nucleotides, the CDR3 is TGTGCCAGCAGCTTATATCAGGGCTACTACGAGCAGTACTTC. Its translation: CASSLYQGYYEQYF.

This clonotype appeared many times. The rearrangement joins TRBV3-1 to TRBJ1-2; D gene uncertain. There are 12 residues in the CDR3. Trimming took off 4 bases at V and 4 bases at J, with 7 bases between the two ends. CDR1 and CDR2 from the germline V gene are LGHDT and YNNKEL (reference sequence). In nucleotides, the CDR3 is TGTGCCAGCAGCCTACGGACCTATGGCTACACCTTC. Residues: CASSLRTYGYTF.

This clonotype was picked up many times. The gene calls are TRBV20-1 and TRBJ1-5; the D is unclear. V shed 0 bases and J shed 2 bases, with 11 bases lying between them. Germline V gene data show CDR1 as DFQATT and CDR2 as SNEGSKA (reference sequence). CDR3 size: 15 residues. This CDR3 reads CSARDLGNGNQPQHF. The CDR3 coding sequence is TGCAGTGCTAGAGATTTAGGTAACGGCAATCAGCCCCAGCATTTT.

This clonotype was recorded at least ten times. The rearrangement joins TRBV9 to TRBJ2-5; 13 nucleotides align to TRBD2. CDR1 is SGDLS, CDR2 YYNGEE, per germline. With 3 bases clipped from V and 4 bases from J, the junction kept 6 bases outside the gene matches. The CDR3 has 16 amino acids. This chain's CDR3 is CASSEPGLAGRETQYF. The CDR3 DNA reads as TGTGCCAGCAGCGAACCGGGACTAGCGGGACGAGAGACCCAGTACTTC.

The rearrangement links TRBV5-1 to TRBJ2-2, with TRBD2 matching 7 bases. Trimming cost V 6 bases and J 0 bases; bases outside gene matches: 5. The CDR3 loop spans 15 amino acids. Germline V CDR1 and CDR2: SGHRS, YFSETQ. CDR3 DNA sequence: TGCGCCAGCAACGCCGGGACTACGAACACCGGGGAGCTGTTTTTT. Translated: CASNAGTTNTGELFF.

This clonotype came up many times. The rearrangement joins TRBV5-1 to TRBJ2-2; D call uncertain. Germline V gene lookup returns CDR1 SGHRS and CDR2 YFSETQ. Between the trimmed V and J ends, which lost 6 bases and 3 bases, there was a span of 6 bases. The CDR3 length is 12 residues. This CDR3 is CASIRDTGELFF. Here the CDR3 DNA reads TGCGCCAGCATCCGGGACACCGGGGAGCTGTTTTTT. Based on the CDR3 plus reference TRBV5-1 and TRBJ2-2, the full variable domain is KAGVTQTPRYLIKTRGQQVTLSCSPISGHRSVSWYQQTPGQGLQFLFEYFSETQRNKGNFPGRFSGRQFSNSRSEMNVSTLELGDSALYLCASIRDTGELFFGEGSRLTVL.

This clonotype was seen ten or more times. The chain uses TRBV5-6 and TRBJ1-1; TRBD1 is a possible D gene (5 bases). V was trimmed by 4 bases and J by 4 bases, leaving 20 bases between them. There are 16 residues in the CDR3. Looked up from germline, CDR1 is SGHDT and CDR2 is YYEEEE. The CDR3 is CASSQRFQGLTTEAFF. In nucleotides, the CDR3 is TGTGCCAGCAGCCAAAGGTTCCAGGGTTTGACCACTGAAGCTTTCTTT.

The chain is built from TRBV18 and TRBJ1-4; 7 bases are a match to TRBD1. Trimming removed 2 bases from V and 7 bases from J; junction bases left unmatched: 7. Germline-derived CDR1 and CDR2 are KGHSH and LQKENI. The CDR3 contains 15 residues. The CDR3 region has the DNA TGTGCCAGCTCACCAGAGAAGGGGGCCGGTGAAAAACTGTTTTTT. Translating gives CASSPEKGAGEKLFF. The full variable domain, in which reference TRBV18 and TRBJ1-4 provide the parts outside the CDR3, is NAGVMQNPRHLVRRRGQEARLRCSPMKGHSHVYWYRQLPEEGLKFMVYLQKENIIDESGMPKERFSAEFPKEGPSILRIQQVVRGDSAAYFCASSPEKGAGEKLFFGSGTQLSVL.

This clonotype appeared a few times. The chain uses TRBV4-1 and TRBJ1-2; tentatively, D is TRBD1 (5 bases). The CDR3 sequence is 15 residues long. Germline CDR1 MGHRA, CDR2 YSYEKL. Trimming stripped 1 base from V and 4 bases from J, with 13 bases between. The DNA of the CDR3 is TGCGCCAGCAGCCAAGGGGGAGGGGTGGCCTATGGCTACACCTTC. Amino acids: CASSQGGGVAYGYTF.

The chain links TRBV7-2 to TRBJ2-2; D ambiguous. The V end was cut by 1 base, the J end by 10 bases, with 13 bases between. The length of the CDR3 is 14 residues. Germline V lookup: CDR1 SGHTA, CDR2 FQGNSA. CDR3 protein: CASSLVGLLEELFF. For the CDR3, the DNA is TGTGCCAGCAGCTTAGTGGGCCTACTGGAGGAGCTGTTTTTT.

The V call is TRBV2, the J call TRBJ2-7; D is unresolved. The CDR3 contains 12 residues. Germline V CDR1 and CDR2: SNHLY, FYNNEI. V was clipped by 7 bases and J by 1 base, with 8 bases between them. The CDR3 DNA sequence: TGTGCCAGCACTTATGGTTCCTACGAGCAGTACTTC. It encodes CASTYGSYEQYF.

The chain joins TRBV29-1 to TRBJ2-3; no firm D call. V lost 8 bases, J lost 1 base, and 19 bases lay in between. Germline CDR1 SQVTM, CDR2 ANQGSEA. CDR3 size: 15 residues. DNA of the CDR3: TGCAGCACAAGAATGGGGTTTACGGGCACAGATACGCAGTATTTT. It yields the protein CSTRMGFTGTDTQYF.

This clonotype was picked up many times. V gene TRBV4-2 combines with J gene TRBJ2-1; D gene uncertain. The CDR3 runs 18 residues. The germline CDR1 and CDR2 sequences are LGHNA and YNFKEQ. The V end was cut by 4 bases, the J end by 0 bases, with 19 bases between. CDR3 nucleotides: TGTGCCAGCAGCCCAGACTTAGGCGGAACCACCTCCTACAATGAGCAGTTCTTC. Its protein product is CASSPDLGGTTSYNEQFF.

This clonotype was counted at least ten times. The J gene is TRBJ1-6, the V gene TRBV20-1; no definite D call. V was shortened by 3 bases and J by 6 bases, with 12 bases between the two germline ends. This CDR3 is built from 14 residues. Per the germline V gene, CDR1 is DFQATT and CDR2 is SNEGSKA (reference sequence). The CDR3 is CSARRRYPNSPLHF. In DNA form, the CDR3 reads TGCAGTGCTAGGAGGCGGTATCCTAATTCACCCCTCCACTTT.

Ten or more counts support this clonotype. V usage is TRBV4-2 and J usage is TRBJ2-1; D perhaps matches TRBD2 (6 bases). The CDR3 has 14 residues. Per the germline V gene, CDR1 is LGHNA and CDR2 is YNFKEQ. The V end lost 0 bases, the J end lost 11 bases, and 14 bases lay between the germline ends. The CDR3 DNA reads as TGTGCCAGCAGCCAAGATCGATTGGGACTTAAGCAGTTCTTC. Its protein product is CASSQDRLGLKQFF.

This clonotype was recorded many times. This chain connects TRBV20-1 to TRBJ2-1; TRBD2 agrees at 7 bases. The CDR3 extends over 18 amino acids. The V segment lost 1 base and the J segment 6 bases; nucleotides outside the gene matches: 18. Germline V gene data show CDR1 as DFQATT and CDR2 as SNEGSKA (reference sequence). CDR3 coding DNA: TGCAGTGCTAGAGCCCCGACTATGACTAGCTTCCGGACCAATGAGCAGTTCTTC. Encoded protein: CSARAPTMTSFRTNEQFF.